This is a list of T cell receptor beta chains from one sample in a study of T cells in Graves' hyperthyroidism and ophthalmopathy. Via MiXCR, TCRdb re-called the multiplex PCR reads, giving one row per CDR3 protein. The sample includes some 600,000 distinct CDR3 sequences, approximately 15% seen only once; the top ten take around 5.4%. Sequencing was done on a sample of blood. The source of these receptors is a woman between 25 and 40 years old with Graves' hyperthyroidism that later progressed to Graves' ophthalmopathy. CDR3s include the opening cysteine and the closing phenylalanine or tryptophan. A D gene is named only where the DNA matches it firmly. Clone size appears in some rows only: once, few, many, or a class for an expanded clone.

len: 16; abundance: NA; d_gene: TRBD1; j_gene: TRBJ2-5; v_gene: TRBV24-1; CDR3nt: TGTGCCACCAGTGAAGGGACAGGGTCTCCCGGGGAGACCCAGTACTTC; CDR3aa: CATSEGTGSPGETQYF
len: 15; abundance: few; d_gene: NA; j_gene: TRBJ2-2; v_gene: TRBV12-3/TRBV12-4; CDR3nt: TGTGCCAGCTCCCTTTCCGGATACAGGACCGGGGAGCTGTTTTTT; CDR3aa: CASSLSGYRTGELFF
len: 13; abundance: NA; d_gene: TRBD1; j_gene: TRBJ2-4; v_gene: TRBV19; CDR3nt: TGTGCCAGTAGTATCTGGACAGGGGACATTCAGTACTTC; CDR3aa: CASSIWTGDIQYF
len: 15; abundance: few; d_gene: NA; j_gene: TRBJ2-3; v_gene: TRBV12-5; CDR3nt: TGTGCTAGTGGTCCTCCTTACGGATACACAGATACGCAGTATTTT; CDR3aa: CASGPPYGYTDTQYF
len: 12; abundance: many; d_gene: NA; j_gene: TRBJ2-1; v_gene: TRBV13; CDR3nt: TGTGCCAGCAGCTTCAACGCGGACGAGCAGTTCTTC; CDR3aa: CASSFNADEQFF
len: 14; abundance: many; d_gene: NA; j_gene: TRBJ2-3; v_gene: TRBV30; CDR3nt: TGTGCCTGGATTTTTAGCGCCGAGGGAGATACGCAGTATTTT; CDR3aa: CAWIFSAEGDTQYF
len: 15; abundance: many; d_gene: TRBD1; j_gene: TRBJ1-5; v_gene: TRBV12-5; CDR3nt: TGTGCTAGTGGTTTGGCGGACAGGGCTAATCAGCCCCAGCATTTT; CDR3aa: CASGLADRANQPQHF
len: 18; abundance: few; d_gene: TRBD1; j_gene: TRBJ2-2; v_gene: TRBV7-3; CDR3nt: TGTGCCAGCAGCCCTTCCGACAGGGGGTCTTTGAACACCGGGGAGCTGTTTTTT; CDR3aa: CASSPSDRGSLNTGELFF
len: 16; abundance: many; d_gene: NA; j_gene: TRBJ1-2; v_gene: TRBV7-8; CDR3nt: TGTGCCAGCAGCTTAAATTTGCCCTCGGAGTCCTATGGCTACACCTTC; CDR3aa: CASSLNLPSESYGYTF
len: 17; abundance: NA; d_gene: NA; j_gene: TRBJ2-1; v_gene: TRBV27; CDR3nt: TGTGCCAGCAGTTTACCCTCCGGCCGAAGCTCCTACAATGAGCAGTTCTTC; CDR3aa: CASSLPSGRSSYNEQFF
len: 14; abundance: NA; d_gene: NA; j_gene: TRBJ2-3; v_gene: TRBV19; CDR3nt: TGTGCCAGTAGAAAGGAGGACGCCTCAGATACGCAGTATTTT; CDR3aa: CASRKEDASDTQYF
len: 13; abundance: many; d_gene: NA; j_gene: TRBJ1-3; v_gene: TRBV12-3/TRBV12-4; CDR3nt: TGTGCCAGCAAACACAGCTCTGGAAACACCATATATTTT; CDR3aa: CASKHSSGNTIYF
len: 14; abundance: NA; d_gene: TRBD2; j_gene: TRBJ2-1; v_gene: TRBV7-3; CDR3nt: TGTGCCAGCAGCTTACTAGCGGGAGAAGATGAGCAGTTCTTC; CDR3aa: CASSLLAGEDEQFF
len: 16; abundance: few; d_gene: TRBD1; j_gene: TRBJ2-7; v_gene: TRBV7-9; CDR3nt: TGTGCCAGCAGCCTTAACCGACAGGGGGCTCGTAACGAGCAGTACTTC; CDR3aa: CASSLNRQGARNEQYF
len: 12; abundance: NA; d_gene: NA; j_gene: TRBJ2-1; v_gene: TRBV3-1; CDR3nt: TGTGCCAGCAGCCAAGAGGGCCGGGAGCAGTTCTTC; CDR3aa: CASSQEGREQFF
len: 11; abundance: NA; d_gene: NA; j_gene: TRBJ1-5; v_gene: TRBV6-1; CDR3nt: TGTGCCACTCAAGGGATCCAGCCCCAGCATTTT; CDR3aa: CATQGIQPQHF
len: 15; abundance: NA; d_gene: TRBD2; j_gene: TRBJ2-7; v_gene: TRBV5-1; CDR3nt: TGCGCCAGCAACAATGGCGGGGGAAGTGCCTACGAGCAGTACTTC; CDR3aa: CASNNGGGSAYEQYF
len: 14; abundance: NA; d_gene: TRBD1; j_gene: TRBJ1-1; v_gene: TRBV12-5; CDR3nt: TGTGCTAGTGGCGGGACAGGGGGCGACACTGAAGCTTTCTTT; CDR3aa: CASGGTGGDTEAFF
len: 16; abundance: many; d_gene: NA; j_gene: TRBJ2-3; v_gene: TRBV2; CDR3nt: TGTGCCAGCAGTGGAATAGGGATACAAGGCACAGATACGCAGTATTTT; CDR3aa: CASSGIGIQGTDTQYF
len: 15; abundance: many; d_gene: TRBD1; j_gene: TRBJ1-1; v_gene: TRBV6-1; CDR3nt: TGTGCCAGCAATTCCCAGGGGGGGGTAATCACTGAAGCTTTCTTT; CDR3aa: CASNSQGGVITEAFF
len: 13; abundance: many; d_gene: NA; j_gene: TRBJ2-1; v_gene: TRBV10-3; CDR3nt: TGTGCCATCAAAGCGGGTGCCTACAATGAGCAGTTCTTC; CDR3aa: CAIKAGAYNEQFF
len: 13; abundance: few; d_gene: NA; j_gene: TRBJ2-7; v_gene: TRBV9; CDR3nt: TGTGCCAGCAGCGTAGTAAGGTCCTACGAGCAGTACTTC; CDR3aa: CASSVVRSYEQYF
len: 15; abundance: many; d_gene: TRBD1; j_gene: TRBJ2-5; v_gene: TRBV24-1; CDR3nt: TGTGCCACCAGTGCCAGGGGGCGGTCGGAGGAGACCCAGTACTTC; CDR3aa: CATSARGRSEETQYF
len: 16; abundance: NA; d_gene: TRBD2; j_gene: TRBJ2-5; v_gene: TRBV18; CDR3nt: TGTGCCAGCTCACCGCCCGGGAGGGTGGACCAAGAGACCCAGTACTTC; CDR3aa: CASSPPGRVDQETQYF
len: 13; abundance: many; d_gene: NA; j_gene: TRBJ2-7; v_gene: TRBV30; CDR3nt: TGTGCCTGGAGTGTAGGCACCACCCACGAGCAGTACTTC; CDR3aa: CAWSVGTTHEQYF
len: 13; abundance: NA; d_gene: NA; j_gene: TRBJ2-7; v_gene: TRBV28; CDR3nt: TGTGCCAGCAGGGGGTTGTTGGACTACGAGCAGTACTTC; CDR3aa: CASRGLLDYEQYF
len: 15; abundance: many; d_gene: NA; j_gene: TRBJ2-5; v_gene: TRBV11-2; CDR3nt: TGTGCCAGCAGCTCACTGGGCGGGGTTCCGGAGACCCAGTACTTC; CDR3aa: CASSSLGGVPETQYF
len: 16; abundance: NA; d_gene: NA; j_gene: TRBJ2-2; v_gene: TRBV3-1; CDR3nt: TGTGCCAGCAGCCATAGACAGCCTGCGAACACCGGGGAGCTGTTTTTT; CDR3aa: CASSHRQPANTGELFF
len: 13; abundance: NA; d_gene: NA; j_gene: TRBJ1-2; v_gene: TRBV6-4; CDR3nt: TGTGCCAGCAGTGGGGGGGAAAATACCGGCTACACCTTC; CDR3aa: CASSGGENTGYTF
len: 15; abundance: NA; d_gene: NA; j_gene: TRBJ1-6; v_gene: TRBV11-1; CDR3nt: TGTGCCAGCAGTTATACCGGGACGGTAAATTCACCCCTCCACTTT; CDR3aa: CASSYTGTVNSPLHF
len: 13; abundance: many; d_gene: NA; j_gene: TRBJ2-1; v_gene: TRBV20-1; CDR3nt: TGCAGTGCTCGGTCTAGCTTTTTAACCCGGCAGTTCTTC; CDR3aa: CSARSSFLTRQFF
len: 15; abundance: NA; d_gene: TRBD2; j_gene: TRBJ2-5; v_gene: TRBV5-1; CDR3nt: TGCGCCAGCAGTCTGGGACTAGCGGGAGCAGAGGCCCAGTACTTC; CDR3aa: CASSLGLAGAEAQYF
len: 15; abundance: many; d_gene: NA; j_gene: TRBJ1-6; v_gene: TRBV7-2; CDR3nt: TGTGCCAGCAGCTTAGATTCGGGAGGGCTGTCACCCCTCCACTTT; CDR3aa: CASSLDSGGLSPLHF
len: 14; abundance: many; d_gene: TRBD1; j_gene: TRBJ2-7; v_gene: TRBV29-1; CDR3nt: TGCAGCGTTGAAGATAAGACAGGGCGTTACGAGCAGTACTTC; CDR3aa: CSVEDKTGRYEQYF
len: 15; abundance: many; d_gene: NA; j_gene: TRBJ2-7; v_gene: TRBV11-2; CDR3nt: TGTGCCAGCAGCCTCGATCCGGTGAGCTCCTACGAGCAGTACTTC; CDR3aa: CASSLDPVSSYEQYF
len: 13; abundance: NA; d_gene: NA; j_gene: TRBJ1-2; v_gene: TRBV30; CDR3nt: TGTGCCTGGAGTGTGGACGGATACTATGGCTACACCTTC; CDR3aa: CAWSVDGYYGYTF
len: 13; abundance: NA; d_gene: TRBD1; j_gene: TRBJ2-3; v_gene: TRBV29-1; CDR3nt: TGCAGCGCCAGGGACAGGGAGAGAGATACGCAGTATTTT; CDR3aa: CSARDRERDTQYF
len: 16; abundance: many; d_gene: TRBD2; j_gene: TRBJ2-2; v_gene: TRBV6-2/TRBV6-3; CDR3nt: TGTGCCAGCAGTTACGAACTAGCGGGAGTCACCGGGGAGCTGTTTTTT; CDR3aa: CASSYELAGVTGELFF
len: 13; abundance: many; d_gene: TRBD1; j_gene: TRBJ2-2; v_gene: TRBV29-1; CDR3nt: TGCAGCGGTGGGACAGGGGACACCGGGGAGCTGTTTTTT; CDR3aa: CSGGTGDTGELFF
len: 17; abundance: few; d_gene: NA; j_gene: TRBJ1-6; v_gene: TRBV4-2; CDR3nt: TGTGCCAGCAGCCAAGGTTTACGTGGGCAGTATAATTCACCCCTCCACTTT; CDR3aa: CASSQGLRGQYNSPLHF
len: 15; abundance: few; d_gene: TRBD2; j_gene: TRBJ2-7; v_gene: TRBV11-1; CDR3nt: TGTGCCAGCAGCTATACCCTGGCGGGAGGTTACGAGCAGTACTTC; CDR3aa: CASSYTLAGGYEQYF